Following are 10 T cell receptor beta chains from one sample sequenced in a study of T-cell reconstitution after alpha-beta-depleted transplantation in children. Unique molecular identifiers were incorporated when the TCRbeta library was constructed. TCRdb fed the PCR reads into MiXCR, producing one record per CDR3 protein. Found here are around 370,000 distinct CDR3 sequences, 10% of them singletons; the top ten hold 2.4%. Source: PBMCs from the stem cell graft donor, taken from the stem cell graft. The receptor set was obtained from a human donor who donated a stem cell graft to a child with acute lymphoblastic leukemia.

This clonotype was seen a handful of times. The chain has TRBV27 and TRBJ2-1; TRBD2 matches at 13 bases. The CDR3 length is 18 residues. Looked up from germline, CDR1 is MNHEY and CDR2 is SMNVEV (reference sequence). With V trimmed by 5 bases and J by 0 bases, 7 bases remained unmatched. CDR3 protein: CASSPGTSGILSYNEQFF. The CDR3 DNA sequence: TGTGCCAGCAGTCCCGGGACTAGCGGGATTCTCTCCTACAATGAGCAGTTCTTC.

The rearrangement joins TRBV4-1 to TRBJ1-1, with TRBD1 matching over 7 bases. The CDR3 has 21 amino acids. Germline V gene lookup returns CDR1 MGHRA and CDR2 YSYEKL. Unmatched junction bases numbered 27, after V lost 4 bases and J lost 4 bases. The CDR3 reads CASSPSKGPYGAGQRVTEAFF. CDR3 nucleotide sequence: TGCGCCAGCAGCCCCTCAAAAGGGCCTTATGGGGCGGGACAGCGAGTCACTGAAGCTTTCTTT.

In its sample, this clonotype was seen a few times. The chain couples TRBV29-1 to TRBJ2-3; 7 bases are shared with TRBD2. After removal of 6 bases from V and 4 bases from J, the junction contained 19 bases not matched to a gene. Germline V gene sequence: CDR1 SQVTM, CDR2 ANQGSEA. This CDR3 has 17 residues. CDR3: CSVPKRASGSGADTQYF. The CDR3 DNA sequence: TGCAGCGTCCCAAAGAGGGCTAGCGGAAGCGGGGCAGATACGCAGTATTTT.

The V call is TRBV3-1, the J call TRBJ1-2, with D possibly matching TRBD1 (6 bases). Germline V lookup: CDR1 LGHDT, CDR2 YNNKEL (reference sequence). The CDR3 loop spans 16 amino acids. V gave up 4 bases and J gave up 6 bases, with 21 bases separating them. The CDR3 loop reads CASSPTWGALINGYTF. The CDR3 DNA reads as TGTGCCAGCAGCCCCACGTGGGGGGCCCTAATCAATGGCTACACCTTC.

This clonotype was found many times. The CDR3 here is CASSLLESTSGTSGVSYNEQFF. The CDR3 DNA reads as TGTGCCAGCAGTTTATTAGAATCAACTAGCGGGACCTCAGGGGTCTCCTACAATGAGCAGTTCTTC. The V call is TRBV27, the J call TRBJ2-1, with 10 bases aligning to TRBD2. The CDR3 is made up of 22 amino acids. The V gene's germline CDR1 is MNHEY and CDR2 SMNVEV (reference sequence). V gave up 1 base and J gave up 0 bases; unmatched junction bases: 18.

This clonotype was counted at least ten times. The rearrangement joins TRBV5-6 to TRBJ2-7, with a weak D call TRBD1 (6 bases). CDR1 and CDR2 from the germline V gene are SGHDT and YYEEEE. V lost 4 bases, J lost 0 bases, and 14 bases lay in between. The CDR3 has 15 residues. CDR3 sequence: CASSAWTDSSYEQYF. In nucleotides, the CDR3 is TGTGCCAGCAGCGCCTGGACAGACAGCTCCTACGAGCAGTACTTC. The full variable domain, with the rest looked up from reference TRBV5-6 and TRBJ2-7, is DAGVTQSPTHLIKTRGQQVTLRCSPKSGHDTVSWYQQALGQGPQFIFQYYEEEERQRGNFPDRFSGHQFPNYSSELNVNALLLGDSALYLCASSAWTDSSYEQYFGPGTRLTVT.

The chain employs TRBV5-1 and TRBJ2-7; D gene uncertain. The V gene lost 0 bases and the J gene lost 2 bases, with 9 bases spanning the gap. Germline assignment: CDR1 SGHRS and CDR2 YFSETQ. The CDR3 covers 14 residues. The CDR3 here is CASSLEAGPYEQYF. CDR3 DNA sequence: TGCGCCAGCAGCTTGGAAGCAGGACCCTACGAGCAGTACTTC.

This clonotype came up many times. The V call is TRBV7-6, the J call TRBJ2-7; maybe TRBD1 (5 bases). Trimming took 6 bases from V and 2 from J, leaving 17 bases between them. The CDR3 sequence is 15 residues long. The germline gives CDR1 SGHVS, CDR2 FNYEAQ. The CDR3 nucleotides are TGTGCCAGCAGTTCCCGGGCCCAGGGAACCTACGAGCAGTACTTC. Translated: CASSSRAQGTYEQYF.

This sequence joins TRBV5-1 and TRBJ2-5; possibly TRBD2 for D (5 bases). Germline CDR1 SGHRS, CDR2 YFSETQ. The V and J ends lost 7 bases and 5 bases respectively, with 15 bases between them. The CDR3 contains 13 residues. The chain's CDR3 is CASAGTREETQYF. The CDR3 DNA sequence: TGCGCCAGCGCAGGAACTAGGGAGGAGACCCAGTACTTC. Using reference TRBV5-1 and TRBJ2-5 for the parts outside the CDR3, the full variable domain is KAGVTQTPRYLIKTRGQQVTLSCSPISGHRSVSWYQQTPGQGLQFLFEYFSETQRNKGNFPGRFSGRQFSNSRSEMNVSTLELGDSALYLCASAGTREETQYFGPGTRLLVL.

The table lists this clonotype with many counts. The chain couples TRBV6-6 to TRBJ1-3, with a possible D match to TRBD1 (5 bases). Between the trimmed V and J ends, which lost 10 bases and 2 bases, there was a span of 12 bases. Looked up from germline, CDR1 is MNHNY and CDR2 is SVGAGI (reference sequence). The CDR3 spans 13 residues. The CDR3 region is CATPGAAGNTIYF. CDR3 nucleotides: TGTGCCACCCCCGGGGCAGCTGGAAACACCATATATTTT.